This passage covers 26 T cell receptor beta chains from one sample sequenced in a study of shared clonotypes between healthy human individuals. Here immunoSEQ multiplex PCR was the method, and the copy in TCRdb shows in-frame clones only, minus some. The sample contains roughly 2 million clones, 85% to 95% of which appear only once. The sample comprised naive CD4+ T cells sorted from blood. The subset here: CD45RA+ positively selected. The receptors come from a young man in good health.

The chain employs TRBV5-4 and TRBJ1-1; TRBD1 aligns across 7 bases. The V segment lost 0 bases and the J segment 5 bases; nucleotides outside the gene matches: 7. CDR3 length: 15 amino acids. CDR1 and CDR2 (germline): SGHNT, YYREEE (reference sequence). The DNA for the CDR3 is TGTGCCAGCAGCTTGGAAGGGGGCGCAGAGACTGAAGCTTTCTTT. The encoded protein is CASSLEGGAETEAFF.

This chain links TRBV30 with TRBJ1-1; TRBD1 agrees at 7 bases. The length of the CDR3 is 15 residues. Trimming cost V 3 bases and J 0 bases; bases outside gene matches: 7. Germline values: CDR1 GTSNPN, CDR2 SVGIG (reference sequence). The chain's CDR3 is CAWRVQGFMNTEAFF. CDR3 bases: TGTGCCTGGAGGGTACAGGGGTTCATGAACACTGAAGCTTTCTTT.

The chain combines TRBV29-1 with TRBJ2-5, with a possible D match to TRBD1 (5 bases). With 4 bases removed from V and 7 bases from J, the gap between germline ends came to 7 bases. The V gene's germline CDR1 is SQVTM and CDR2 ANQGSEA. The CDR3 has 10 residues. The DNA for the CDR3 is TGCAGCGTTGGCGACAGGACCCAGTACTTC. It yields the protein CSVGDRTQYF.

J is TRBJ2-5 and V is TRBV15; 9 nucleotides line up with TRBD1. CDR3 length: 14 amino acids. V lost 6 bases, J lost 2 bases, and 4 bases stayed unmatched. Looked up from germline, CDR1 is LNHNV and CDR2 is YYDKDF (reference sequence). CDR3 amino acids: CATRGQGSQETQYF. The CDR3 nucleotides read TGTGCCACCAGGGGACAGGGAAGTCAAGAGACCCAGTACTTC.

The chain combines TRBV30 with TRBJ1-3; no firm D call. Per the germline V gene, CDR1 is GTSNPN and CDR2 is SVGIG (reference sequence). V shed 0 bases and J shed 6 bases, with 6 bases lying between them. CDR3 length: 12 amino acids. The CDR3 nucleotides are TGTGCCTGGAGTGTACTTCAAAACACCATATATTTT. It translates to CAWSVLQNTIYF. Variable domain in full (rest from reference TRBV30 and TRBJ1-3): SQTIHQWPATLVQPVGSPLSLECTVEGTSNPNLYWYRQAAGRGLQLLFYSVGIGQISSEVPQNLSASRPQDRQFILSSKKLLLSDSGFYLCAWSVLQNTIYFGEGSWLTVV.

The V gene is TRBV30, the J gene TRBJ2-7; the match to TRBD1 covers 8 bases. Germline values: CDR1 GTSNPN, CDR2 SVGIG (reference sequence). The CDR3 spans 15 residues. V dropped 0 bases and J dropped 3; count of bases not matched to a gene: 7. The CDR3 is CAWSVGGTGLYEQYF. For the CDR3, the DNA is TGTGCCTGGAGTGTTGGCGGGACAGGACTCTACGAGCAGTACTTC. The full variable domain, rest sourced from reference TRBV30 and TRBJ2-7, is SQTIHQWPATLVQPVGSPLSLECTVEGTSNPNLYWYRQAAGRGLQLLFYSVGIGQISSEVPQNLSASRPQDRQFILSSKKLLLSDSGFYLCAWSVGGTGLYEQYFGPGTRLTVT.

On this clone: Other nucleotide sequences from this sample produce the same CDR3. The chain uses TRBV25-1 and TRBJ1-5; tentatively, D is TRBD1 (6 bases). Trimming took 4 bases from V and 1 from J, leaving 8 bases between them. This CDR3 is built from 14 residues. Germline lookup yields CDR1 MGHDK and CDR2 SYGVNS. The CDR3 loop is CASSGTGSNQPQHF. In DNA, the CDR3 is TGTGCCAGCAGTGGAACAGGGAGCAATCAGCCCCAGCATTTT.

The genes are TRBV7-6 and TRBJ2-7, with 13 bases that match TRBD2. The V segment lost 0 bases and the J segment 3 bases; nucleotides outside the gene matches: 5. Germline CDR1 reads SGHVS; CDR2 reads FNYEAQ. This CDR3 contains 17 residues. The CDR3 protein is CASSLAGTSGMIYEQYF. In DNA form, the CDR3 reads TGTGCCAGCAGCTTAGCAGGGACTAGCGGGATGATCTACGAGCAGTACTTC.

This rearrangement joins TRBV9 to TRBJ1-3, with D possibly TRBD1 on 6 matching bases. V was clipped by 0 bases and J by 2 bases, with 12 bases between them. This CDR3 spans 16 amino acids. Germline V CDR1 and CDR2: SGDLS, YYNGEE. The CDR3 loop reads CASSVDPGAAGNTIYF. CDR3 nucleotides: TGTGCCAGCAGCGTAGACCCGGGGGCGGCTGGAAACACCATATATTTT.

Points on this clone: This CDR3 is also generated by other DNA sequences in the sample. The chain couples TRBV5-4 to TRBJ1-1; D is perhaps TRBD1 (6 bases). The CDR3 runs to 15 residues. Germline V gene lookup returns CDR1 SGHNT and CDR2 YYREEE (reference sequence). The V and J ends lost 0 bases and 2 bases respectively, with 11 bases between them. The CDR3 spells CASSLEGGANTEAFF. The CDR3, as DNA: TGTGCCAGCAGCTTGGAAGGGGGGGCTAACACTGAAGCTTTCTTT.

Points on this clone: The same CDR3 also results from other DNA sequences found in this sample. The chain couples TRBV9 to TRBJ1-6, with D unresolved. Germline V lookup: CDR1 SGDLS, CDR2 YYNGEE. The CDR3 length is 13 residues. The germline V and J ends were trimmed by 0 bases and 7 bases, with 5 bases remaining between them. This CDR3 is CASSVGPNSPLHF. CDR3 DNA sequence: TGTGCCAGCAGCGTAGGTCCCAATTCACCCCTCCACTTT.

On this clone itself: Other DNA sequences in this specimen translate into the identical CDR3. The chain combines TRBV28 with TRBJ1-4; D gene unclear. V lost 2 bases and J 0 bases, leaving 4 bases between the germline ends. Germline V CDR1 and CDR2: MDHEN, SYDVKM. The CDR3 has 14 residues. Written as DNA, the CDR3 is TGTGCCAGCAGTTTAGTTGCAACTAATGAAAAACTGTTTTTT. Translated, it gives CASSLVATNEKLFF.

The chain links TRBV15 to TRBJ2-7; TRBD2 agrees at 7 bases. The CDR3 runs 15 residues. The germline V gene has CDR1 LNHNV and CDR2 YYDKDF (reference sequence). Germline trimming cut 2 bases from V and 9 bases from J; bases unmatched to any gene: 13. CDR3 nucleotides: TGTGCCACCAGCAGAACTGGGACTACCTCGGGCGGGCAGTACTTC. This translates into CATSRTGTTSGGQYF.

The chain employs TRBV5-6 and TRBJ2-7; 7 bases map to TRBD1. V lost 0 bases to trimming and J lost 3 bases; unmatched junction nucleotides: 6. The CDR3 is made up of 15 amino acids. The germline V gene encodes CDR1 SGHDT and CDR2 YYEEEE. The CDR3 region has the DNA TGTGCCAGCAGCTTGGGAGACAGGGTGGACTACGAGCAGTACTTC. It yields the protein CASSLGDRVDYEQYF.

The count of this clone is one. This sequence joins TRBV6-1 and TRBJ2-7; 10 nucleotides match TRBD2. The CDR3 loop spans 15 amino acids. Trimming at V came to 6 bases and at J to 2 bases, leaving 7 bases not matched to a gene. Looked up from germline, CDR1 is MNHNS and CDR2 is SASEGT. This CDR3 is CASSQIAGGPYEQYF. Written as DNA, the CDR3 is TGTGCCAGCAGCCAAATAGCGGGGGGCCCCTACGAGCAGTACTTC.

This clone was counted once. Other nucleotide sequences from this sample produce the same CDR3. CDR3 sequence reads: CASSLSGQGHEQYF. CDR3 bases: TGCGCCAGCAGCTTATCCGGACAGGGGCACGAGCAGTACTTC. The chain links TRBV5-1 to TRBJ2-7; TRBD1 matches at 9 bases. The CDR3 length is 14 residues. The germline V gene encodes CDR1 SGHRS and CDR2 YFSETQ. Germline trimming cut 2 bases from V and 5 bases from J; bases unmatched to any gene: 5. Variable domain in full (rest from reference TRBV5-1 and TRBJ2-7): KAGVTQTPRYLIKTRGQQVTLSCSPISGHRSVSWYQQTPGQGLQFLFEYFSETQRNKGNFPGRFSGRQFSNSRSEMNVSTLELGDSALYLCASSLSGQGHEQYFGPGTRLTVT.

This rearrangement joins TRBV9 to TRBJ1-1; D is unclear. This CDR3 has 14 amino acids. V lost 6 bases to trimming and J lost 0 bases, with 12 bases between them. Per germline, CDR1 SGDLS and CDR2 YYNGEE. This chain's CDR3 is CASTPRDMNTEAFF. The DNA of the CDR3 is TGTGCCAGCACCCCGAGAGACATGAACACTGAAGCTTTCTTT.

The chain uses TRBV6-5 and TRBJ1-3; 9 nucleotides agree with TRBD1. Germline V gene sequence: CDR1 MNHEY, CDR2 SVGAGI. CDR3 size: 14 residues. The ends lost 5 bases at V and 9 bases at J; junction bases unmatched: 8. The CDR3 bases are TGTGCCAGCAGTCCCGGGACAGGGATGGGCACCATATATTTT. This codes for CASSPGTGMGTIYF.

The chain is built from TRBV27 and TRBJ2-1; D possibly corresponds to TRBD1 (5 bases). In germline, CDR1 is MNHEY, CDR2 SMNVEV (reference sequence). The CDR3 spans 13 residues. The V end was cut by 6 bases, the J end by 6 bases, with 12 bases between. The CDR3 here is CASRAQAGNEQFF. The CDR3 DNA sequence: TGTGCCAGCAGGGCACAGGCCGGCAATGAGCAGTTCTTC.

The chain has TRBV28 and TRBJ2-6; D possibly corresponds to TRBD2 (5 bases). The CDR3 runs to 16 residues. In germline, CDR1 is MDHEN, CDR2 SYDVKM. V dropped 7 bases and J dropped 1 base, with 14 bases sitting between them. CDR3 bases: TGTGCCAGCACCACGGGGTCCGTGTCTGGGGCCAACGTCCTGACTTTC. Amino acid sequence: CASTTGSVSGANVLTF.

The chain has TRBV5-1 and TRBJ2-7; tentative D call: TRBD2 (6 bases). The CDR3 contains 16 residues. Germline CDR1 SGHRS, CDR2 YFSETQ. V gave up 1 base and J gave up 0 bases, with 14 bases separating them. The CDR3 spells CASSLSGGVSSYEQYF. DNA of the CDR3: TGCGCCAGCAGCTTGTCGGGCGGGGTTAGCTCCTACGAGCAGTACTTC.

V gene TRBV30 combines with J gene TRBJ1-2; D perhaps matches TRBD1 (5 bases). V lost 4 bases to trimming and J lost 1 base, with 7 bases between them. CDR1 is GTSNPN and CDR2 is SVGIG in the germline V gene (reference sequence). The CDR3 has 12 amino acids. The CDR3 sequence: CAWTQGNYGYTF. CDR3 DNA sequence: TGTGCCTGGACTCAGGGTAACTATGGCTACACCTTC.

This sequence joins TRBV28 and TRBJ1-5, with D possibly matching TRBD1 (6 bases). The CDR3 loop spans 17 amino acids. V was pared by 2 bases and J by 1 base, with 15 bases between. Germline V gene lookup returns CDR1 MDHEN and CDR2 SYDVKM. CDR3 sequence: CASSLGRGVRSNQPQHF. In DNA form, the CDR3 reads TGTGCCAGCAGTTTAGGCAGGGGTGTTCGGAGCAATCAGCCCCAGCATTTT.

The V call is TRBV2, the J call TRBJ1-5; no clear D. The CDR3 contains 14 residues. Germline CDR1 is SNHLY and CDR2 is FYNNEI. Trimming removed 2 bases at V and 0 bases at J, with 5 bases between. The DNA for the CDR3 is TGTGCCAGCAGTGAACTTTATAGCAATCAGCCCCAGCATTTT. As protein: CASSELYSNQPQHF.

The J gene is TRBJ2-7, the V gene TRBV7-9, with a possible D match to TRBD1 (6 bases). CDR3 length equals 14 residues. The germline CDR1 and CDR2 sequences are SEHNR and FQNEAQ (reference sequence). V was trimmed by 3 bases and J by 2 bases, leaving 11 bases between them. The CDR3 DNA reads TGTGCCAGCAGCTTTCCGTACAGGGCCTACGAGCAGTACTTC. Translated: CASSFPYRAYEQYF.

This clone was observed once. V and J are TRBV10-3 and TRBJ1-1, with unresolved D. This CDR3 region has 15 residues. CDR1 and CDR2 (germline): ENHRY, SYGVKD. The V and J ends lost 0 bases and 5 bases respectively, with 13 bases between them. CDR3: CAISESIAGLTEAFF. Written as DNA, the CDR3 is TGTGCCATCAGTGAGTCGATAGCAGGCTTAACTGAAGCTTTCTTT.